Listed here are 21 T cell receptor beta chains from one sample, sequenced in a study of shared clonotypes between healthy human individuals. Sequencing was performed with immunoSEQ multiplex PCR; in TCRdb, only in-frame clones are kept and a portion is missing. The repertoire holds about 1.1 million clones, with about four fifths as singletons. The sample taken for sequencing was memory CD4+ T cells from PBMCs. Subset reported: CD45RA-negative fraction. All receptors derive from a man aged 18 to 30 in good health. Some clones in this sample may be carry-over from other donors' samples.

The chain links TRBV7-9 to TRBJ2-3; 7 bases align to TRBD2. The length of the CDR3 is 13 residues. V gave up 4 bases and J gave up 12 bases; unmatched junction bases: 10. Germline V gene data show CDR1 as SEHNR and CDR2 as FQNEAQ (reference sequence). The CDR3 DNA is TGTGCCAGCAGCTCAAACACACCGGGACTACAGTATTTT. Its translation is CASSSNTPGLQYF.

The V and J genes are TRBV30 and TRBJ2-5, with D tentatively TRBD2 (5 bases). The J call may be wrong; the DNA end is better matched by TRBJ2-7. Germline CDR1 reads GTSNPN; CDR2 reads SVGIG (reference sequence). CDR3 length equals 13 residues. The CDR3 region has the DNA TGTGCCTGGAGCCCAGGCCGGGGCTACGAGCAGTACTTC. It specifies CAWSPGRGYEQYF.

The CDR3 region has the DNA TGTGCCAGCACTCCCCGGCCGGCCTGGGGCCAGCATTTT. It yields the protein CASTPRPAWGQHF. The genes are TRBV6-6 and TRBJ1-5; no clear D. V lost 7 bases, J lost 12 bases, and 19 bases lay in between. The CDR3 is made up of 13 amino acids. Germline loops: CDR1 MNHNY, CDR2 SVGAGI (reference sequence).

The chain joins TRBV11-2 to TRBJ2-5, with D possibly being TRBD1 (5 bases). The CDR3 totals 14 residues. Per the germline V gene, CDR1 is SGHAT and CDR2 is FQNNGV. V was trimmed by 3 bases and J by 7 bases, leaving 15 bases between them. CDR3 region: CASSLNPRVGTQYF. The CDR3 nucleotides read TGTGCCAGCAGCTTGAATCCCAGGGTTGGGACCCAGTACTTC.

V usage is TRBV6-5 and J usage is TRBJ2-3, with a tentative D call TRBD2 (5 bases). This CDR3 has 16 amino acids. Germline CDR1 is MNHEY and CDR2 is SVGAGI. V lost 4 bases and J 1 base, leaving 15 bases between the germline ends. The CDR3 DNA follows: TGTGCCAGCAGTTTACAGCCCCCGCGGGGCACAGATACGCAGTATTTT. Its translation: CASSLQPPRGTDTQYF.

The chain carries TRBV15 and TRBJ2-5; D assignment may be TRBD1 or TRBD2 (5 bases each). This CDR3 has 13 amino acids. Germline V gives CDR1 LNHNV, CDR2 YYDKDF (reference sequence). V shed 7 bases and J shed 5 bases, with 14 bases lying between them. The CDR3 DNA sequence: TGTGCCACCACTATCCAGGGACGCGAGACCCAGTACTTC. Protein sequence: CATTIQGRETQYF.

Regarding this clone: Additional DNA sequences in this sample encode the identical CDR3. This CDR3 reads CASSPQETQYF. The CDR3 DNA is TGTGCCAGCTCACCGCAAGAGACCCAGTACTTC. The chain combines TRBV18 with TRBJ2-5, with D unresolved. Trimming left V 3 bases short and J 2 bases short, with 1 base between. Germline loops: CDR1 KGHSH, CDR2 LQKENI. This CDR3 contains 11 residues.

The chain joins TRBV23-1 to TRBJ2-6; D is perhaps TRBD1 (6 bases). TRBV23-1 is flagged as an ORF with uncertain function. The V end was cut by 0 bases, the J end by 3 bases, with 15 bases between. The CDR3 spans 18 residues. CDR3 nucleotide sequence: TGCGCCAGCAGTCAATCGACCCTAACAGGGTATGGGGCCAACGTCCTGACTTTC. Its translation: CASSQSTLTGYGANVLTF.

J is TRBJ1-5 and V is TRBV19; no clear D. The CDR3 totals 15 residues. CDR1 and CDR2 from the germline V gene are LNHDA and SQIVND (reference sequence). V lost 6 bases to trimming and J lost 5 bases, with 17 bases between them. The CDR3 is CASSDRSQVHQPQHF. The DNA of the CDR3 is TGTGCCAGTAGCGATAGGTCGCAGGTCCATCAGCCCCAGCATTTT.

The rearrangement joins TRBV2 to TRBJ2-3, with a possible D match to TRBD2 (6 bases). Germline CDR1 SNHLY, CDR2 FYNNEI. V was trimmed by 5 bases and J by 4 bases, leaving 7 bases between them. CDR3 length: 12 amino acids. In DNA form, the CDR3 reads TGTGCCAGCAGTAGACTAGCAGATACGCAGTATTTT. Residues: CASSRLADTQYF.

This chain uses TRBV5-1 with TRBJ2-7, with D possibly matching TRBD2 (5 bases). V was cut by 3 bases and J by 0 bases, with 13 bases left in between. The germline gives CDR1 SGHRS, CDR2 YFSETQ. The CDR3 loop spans 15 amino acids. The CDR3 DNA sequence: TGCGCCAGCAGCTCCAATAGCGCGAGCTCCTACGAGCAGTACTTC. Translating gives CASSSNSASSYEQYF.

This sequence joins TRBV4-1 and TRBJ2-3, with D tentatively TRBD2 (5 bases). V was pared by 0 bases and J by 6 bases, with 7 bases between. The CDR3 is 13 amino acids. CDR1 and CDR2 (germline): MGHRA, YSYEKL. CDR3 loop: CASSQDGGDTQYF. The CDR3 region has the DNA TGCGCCAGCAGCCAAGACGGCGGGGATACGCAGTATTTT.

V and J are TRBV13 and TRBJ2-5; possibly TRBD2 for D (6 bases). Germline V gene sequence: CDR1 PRHDT, CDR2 FYEKMQ (reference sequence). Trimming stripped 3 bases from V and 2 bases from J, with 10 bases between. This CDR3 has 14 residues. CDR3 coding DNA: TGTGCCAGCAGCTTTAAGGCGGGGCAAGAGACCCAGTACTTC. Translated, it gives CASSFKAGQETQYF.

The chain links TRBV27 to TRBJ1-2, with 7 bases lining up with TRBD1. This CDR3 region has 13 residues. Germline values: CDR1 MNHEY, CDR2 SMNVEV (reference sequence). After removal of 5 bases from V and 4 bases from J, the junction contained 4 bases not matched to a gene. DNA of the CDR3: TGTGCCAGCAGTGCCAGGGGGGGCTATGGCTACACCTTC. This codes for CASSARGGYGYTF.

The rearrangement links TRBV5-1 to TRBJ1-4, with a tentative D call TRBD1 (5 bases). The CDR3 is 14 residues long. The V gene's germline CDR1 is SGHRS and CDR2 YFSETQ. Trimming removed 4 bases at V and 0 bases at J, with 7 bases between. The CDR3 is CASSTGATNEKLFF. The CDR3 DNA follows: TGCGCCAGCAGCACAGGTGCAACTAATGAAAAACTGTTTTTT.

This clone was seen a handful of times. This chain connects TRBV11-1 to TRBJ2-7; D gene unclear. Germline V gene lookup returns CDR1 SGHAT and CDR2 FQDESV (reference sequence). CDR3 length: 16 residues. V was clipped by 0 bases and J by 0 bases, with 12 bases between them. The CDR3 DNA sequence: TGTGCCAGCAGCTTAGCGGCACAATCGAGCTCCTACGAGCAGTACTTC. This sequence encodes CASSLAAQSSSYEQYF.

V usage is TRBV7-2 and J usage is TRBJ1-6, with D maybe TRBD1 (5 bases). The CDR3 length is 14 residues. Germline values: CDR1 SGHTA, CDR2 FQGNSA. Trimming shortened V by 1 base and J by 10 bases, and 11 bases separated the two germline ends. The CDR3 sequence: CASSLGRDGSPLHF. The CDR3 DNA reads TGTGCCAGCAGCTTAGGCAGGGATGGCTCACCCCTCCACTTT. The full variable domain, rest sourced from reference TRBV7-2 and TRBJ1-6, is GAGVSQSPSNKVTEKGKDVELRCDPISGHTALYWYRQSLGQGLEFLIYFQGNSAPDKSGLPSDRFSAERTGGSVSTLTIQRTQQEDSAVYLCASSLGRDGSPLHFGNGTRLTVT.

This clone appeared many times. The chain employs TRBV20-1 and TRBJ1-1; perhaps TRBD1 as D (6 bases). The length of the CDR3 is 11 residues. Trimming took off 4 bases at V and 3 bases at J, with 6 bases between the two ends. Per the germline V gene, CDR1 is DFQATT and CDR2 is SNEGSKA (reference sequence). Here the CDR3 DNA reads TGCAGTGCTACAGGGGACACTGAAGCTTTCTTT. Its protein product is CSATGDTEAFF.

The gene calls are TRBV7-9 and TRBJ2-5, with D maybe TRBD2 (6 bases). The CDR3 extends over 13 amino acids. Deletions cut 3 bases from V and 7 bases from J, with 12 bases between. Germline V gene data show CDR1 as SEHNR and CDR2 as FQNEAQ (reference sequence). CDR3 nucleotide sequence: TGTGCCAGCAGCTTGGGGACTCCCGGGACCCAGTACTTC. Translation gives CASSLGTPGTQYF.

In the case of this clone: Within the sample, other DNA sequences also encode this same CDR3. The V call is TRBV28, the J call TRBJ1-3, with a weak D call TRBD1 (6 bases). The CDR3 is made up of 15 amino acids. Trimming removed 6 bases from V and 7 bases from J, with 19 bases in between. Germline lookup yields CDR1 MDHEN and CDR2 SYDVKM. This CDR3 reads CASSLGGLRGNTIYF. In nucleotides, the CDR3 is TGTGCCAGCAGCTTAGGGGGGCTCCGGGGGAACACCATATATTTT.

This chain links TRBV7-2 with TRBJ2-5, with D hard to call. Trimming removed 5 bases from V and 3 bases from J, with 4 bases in between. Germline V gene sequence: CDR1 SGHTA, CDR2 FQGNSA. The CDR3 covers 11 residues. In nucleotides, the CDR3 is TGTGCCAGCAGCCGAGAAGAGACCCAGTACTTC. Translated: CASSREETQYF.